This T cell receptor beta chain is drawn from a study of T-cell memory formation after mild COVID-19. Study information: Most TCR clusters belonged to a single donor. The study, taken as a whole, reports: Certain responding clones were present in pre-infection memory, suggesting participation of cross-reactive memory. CM and EM subsets held most contracting CD4+ clones; EMRA held CD8+ ones.

Regarding this clonotype: What it recognizes is unknown.

This CDR3 is built from 12 residues. The V end was cut by 1 base, the J end by 6 bases, with 4 bases between. Germline CDR1 LGHDT, CDR2 YNNKEL (reference sequence). Constant-segment primers served in 5'RACE that generated TCR alpha and TCR beta cDNA libraries bearing sample barcodes and UMIs. TCRdb reanalysed the 5' RACE reads using MiXCR and keeps one entry per CDR3 protein. The sample shows under 650,000 distinct CDR3 sequences, roughly 18% of them seen only once. Sequencing input: PBMCs or a T cell subset sorted from them (not recorded which). The rearrangement links TRBV3-1 to TRBJ2-1; D not resolved. The sequence came from an adult woman who had mild COVID-19 (a few samples of this study predate the infection). Cell type and time point are not known. The CDR3 bases are TGTGCCAGCAGCCAAGCCCCCAATGAGCAGTTCTTC. It codes for CASSQAPNEQFF.